This T cell receptor beta chain originates from a study of blood T cell repertoires in COVID-19. The wider study: Material from acute and convalescent COVID-19 was sourced from the United States, Italy and Spain. PBMCs, B-cell-depleted T cells, or T cells were the source of the cDNA or gDNA that made up the material.

The germline V gene has CDR1 KGHDR and CDR2 SFDVKD. The V and J ends lost 5 bases and 0 bases, in that order; junction bases with no gene match: 4. The CDR3 has 15 amino acids. Original methodology: Amplification of reference gene primers was used by the study to estimate nucleated cell counts. TCRdb's table, derived via immunoSEQ multiplex PCR, lists solely in-frame clones and lacks some. Clonal size and the V and J genes are those of that table, whereas D and trimming came from the DNA. The sample contains 95,000 to 150,000 clones, about four fifths of which appear only once. The clonotype comes from a man at least 80 years old with active or convalescent COVID-19. Sequences were obtained from peripheral blood. The rearrangement joins TRBV24-1 to TRBJ2-5; TRBD2 agrees at 8 bases. The CDR3 spells CATSAERGYQETQYF. For the CDR3, the DNA is TGTGCCACCAGTGCGGAGCGGGGGTACCAAGAGACCCAGTACTTC.